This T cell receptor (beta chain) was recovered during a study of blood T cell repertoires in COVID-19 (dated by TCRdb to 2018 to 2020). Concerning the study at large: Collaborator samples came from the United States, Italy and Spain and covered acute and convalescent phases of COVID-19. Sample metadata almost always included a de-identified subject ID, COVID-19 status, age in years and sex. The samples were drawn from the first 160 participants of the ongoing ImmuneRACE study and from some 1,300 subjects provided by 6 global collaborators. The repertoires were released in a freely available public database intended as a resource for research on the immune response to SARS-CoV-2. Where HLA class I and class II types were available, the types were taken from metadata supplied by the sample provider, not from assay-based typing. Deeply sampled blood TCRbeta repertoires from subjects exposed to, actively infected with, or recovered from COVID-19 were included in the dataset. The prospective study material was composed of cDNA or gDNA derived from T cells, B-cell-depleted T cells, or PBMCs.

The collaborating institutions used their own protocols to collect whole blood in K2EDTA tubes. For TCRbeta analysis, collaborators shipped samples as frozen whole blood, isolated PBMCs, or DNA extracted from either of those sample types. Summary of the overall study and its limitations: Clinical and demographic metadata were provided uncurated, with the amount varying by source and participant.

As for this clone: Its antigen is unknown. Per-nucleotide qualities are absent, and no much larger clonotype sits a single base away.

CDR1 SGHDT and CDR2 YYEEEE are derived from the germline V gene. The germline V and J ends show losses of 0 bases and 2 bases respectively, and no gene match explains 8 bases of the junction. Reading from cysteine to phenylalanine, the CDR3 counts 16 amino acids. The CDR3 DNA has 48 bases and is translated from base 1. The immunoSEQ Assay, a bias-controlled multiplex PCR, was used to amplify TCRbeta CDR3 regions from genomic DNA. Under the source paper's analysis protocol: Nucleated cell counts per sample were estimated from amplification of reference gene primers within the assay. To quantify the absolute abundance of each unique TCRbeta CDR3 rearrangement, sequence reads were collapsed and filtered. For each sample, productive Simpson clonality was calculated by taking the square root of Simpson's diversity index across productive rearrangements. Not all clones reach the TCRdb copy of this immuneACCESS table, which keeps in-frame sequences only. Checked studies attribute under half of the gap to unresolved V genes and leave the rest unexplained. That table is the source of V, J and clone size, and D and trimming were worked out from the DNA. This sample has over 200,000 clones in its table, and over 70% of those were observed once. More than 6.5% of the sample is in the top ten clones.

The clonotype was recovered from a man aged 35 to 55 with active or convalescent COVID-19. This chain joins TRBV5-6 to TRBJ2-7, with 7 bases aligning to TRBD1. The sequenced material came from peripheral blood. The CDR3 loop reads CASSLADRRIPYEQYF. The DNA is TGTGCCAGCAGCTTGGCGGACAGGAGAATACCCTACGAGCAGTACTTC.